This T cell receptor beta chain was sequenced during a study of tumor and adjacent non-tumor tissue in lung cancer. Study at large: Samples averaged around 4 million productive TCRbeta reads each. Study-level points and caveats: TCR diversity was significantly greater in tumor than normal lung tissue.

On this clonotype: The antigen is unknown.

This sample's RNA came from whole unsorted tissue. This non-tumor lung sample came from over 3 cm beyond the tumor edge. J was trimmed by 9 bases and V by 0 bases; bases with no gene match: 17. Germline V gene lookup returns CDR1 SGHAT and CDR2 FQNNGV. The CDR3 length is 19 residues. A modified ARM-PCR protocol with three rounds of nested PCR amplified TCRbeta. TCRdb redid the calling of the multiplex PCR reads with MiXCR, one entry per CDR3 protein. The sample yields about 98,000 distinct CDR3 sequences, roughly 78% seen once. The sample taken for sequencing was distant non-tumor lung tissue. The origin of this receptor is a man in his sixties with small cell lung cancer. The chain is built from TRBV11-2 and TRBJ2-1; TRBD1 matches 10 bases. Written as DNA, the CDR3 is TGTGCCAGCAGCTTAGAGGGGTCTGCGACAGGGGGCTATATGACTGAGCAGTTCTTC. Its translation is CASSLEGSATGGYMTEQFF.